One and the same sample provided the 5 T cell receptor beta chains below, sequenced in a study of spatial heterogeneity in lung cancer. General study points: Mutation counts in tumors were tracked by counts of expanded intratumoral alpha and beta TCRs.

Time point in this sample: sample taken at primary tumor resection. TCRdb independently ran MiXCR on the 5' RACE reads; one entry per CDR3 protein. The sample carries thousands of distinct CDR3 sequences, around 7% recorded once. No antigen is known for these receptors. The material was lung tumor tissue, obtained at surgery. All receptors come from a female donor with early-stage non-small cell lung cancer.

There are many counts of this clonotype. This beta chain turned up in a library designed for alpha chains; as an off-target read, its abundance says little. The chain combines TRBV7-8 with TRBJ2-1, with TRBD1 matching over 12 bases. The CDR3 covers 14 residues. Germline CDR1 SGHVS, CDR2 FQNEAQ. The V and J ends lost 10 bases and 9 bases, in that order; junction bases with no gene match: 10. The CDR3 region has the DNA TGTGCCACCGACGGGGGACAGGGGGCCGGTGAGCAGTTCTTC. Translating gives CATDGGQGAGEQFF.

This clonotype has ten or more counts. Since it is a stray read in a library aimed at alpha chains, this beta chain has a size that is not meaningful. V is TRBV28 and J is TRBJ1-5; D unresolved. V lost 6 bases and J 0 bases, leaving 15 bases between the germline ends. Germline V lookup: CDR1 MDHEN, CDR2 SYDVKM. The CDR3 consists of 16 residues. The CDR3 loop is CASSPSGRDSNQPQHF. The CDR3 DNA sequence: TGTGCCAGCAGCCCCTCTGGCCGTGATAGCAATCAGCCCCAGCATTTT.

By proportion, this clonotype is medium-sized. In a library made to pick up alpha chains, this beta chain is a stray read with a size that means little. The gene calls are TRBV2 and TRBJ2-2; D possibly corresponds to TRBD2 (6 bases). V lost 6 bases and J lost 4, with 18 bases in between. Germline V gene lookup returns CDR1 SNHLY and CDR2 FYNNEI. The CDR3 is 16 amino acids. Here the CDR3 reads CASRASGVRGTGELFF. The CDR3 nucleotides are TGTGCCAGCAGAGCCTCGGGGGTTAGGGGCACCGGGGAGCTGTTTTTT.

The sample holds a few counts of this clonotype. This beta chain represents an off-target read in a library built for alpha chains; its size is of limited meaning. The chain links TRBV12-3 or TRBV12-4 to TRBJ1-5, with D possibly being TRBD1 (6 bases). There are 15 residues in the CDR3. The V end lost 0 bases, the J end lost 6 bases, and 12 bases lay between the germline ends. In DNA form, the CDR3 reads TGTGCCAGCAGTTTAGCGGGGGGGGCGGCTCAGCCCCAGCATTTT. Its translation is CASSLAGGAAQPQHF.

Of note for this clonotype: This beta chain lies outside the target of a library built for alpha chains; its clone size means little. The CDR3: CAISESFGADTQYF. CDR3 coding DNA: TGTGCCATCAGTGAGTCCTTCGGGGCAGATACGCAGTATTTT. The rearrangement uses TRBV10-3 and TRBJ2-3; the D gene is possibly TRBD2 (5 bases). This CDR3 contains 14 residues. Germline V gene data show CDR1 as ENHRY and CDR2 as SYGVKD. The V gene lost 0 bases and the J gene lost 4 bases, with 8 bases spanning the gap.